This paragraph covers one TCR beta chain sequence. The table came from immunoSEQ multiplex PCR; TCRdb's copy has only in-frame clones and leaves some out. The sample includes roughly 380,000 clones, about 92% seen only once; the top ten take around 4%. The data stem from a study of blood T cell repertoires in COVID-19. Germline trimming cut 4 bases from V and 9 bases from J; bases unmatched to any gene: 5. CDR3 length equals 15 residues. CDR1 and CDR2 (germline): MNHEY, SMNVEV (reference sequence). Sequenced material: peripheral blood. The TCR originated in a woman between 55 and 75 years old with COVID-19, enrolled during active disease. The chain carries TRBV27 and TRBJ2-1, with 14 bases matching TRBD2. The DNA for the CDR3 is TGTGCCAGCAGTTCCTGGGGGACTAGCGGGGGTGAGCAGTTCTTC. The encoded protein is CASSSWGTSGGEQFF.